Listed below are T cell receptor beta chains from one sample, sequenced in a study of OX40 agonist ivuxolimab in advanced cancers. Only in-frame clones appear in the TCRdb table, and some are missing; sequencing was by immunoSEQ multiplex PCR. The table records approximately 88,000 clones, nearly 90% of them present only once. The source material was CD4+ or CD8+ T cells sorted from blood, sampled in a trial of the OX40 agonist ivuxolimab. The receptors come from an adult with an advanced solid tumor such as melanoma, head and neck, liver or kidney cancer. The CDR3 runs from the conserved cysteine through the conserved F or W. A D gene is named only where the DNA matches it firmly. Clone size is stated in some rows and not others, as once, few, many or a class when expanded.

J gene: TRBJ1-1
V gene: TRBV30
D gene: -
clone size: -
CDR3 DNA: TGTGCCTGGAGTGTATGGGGGGCTCGGGAGACTGAAGCTTTCTTT
CDR3 protein: CAWSVWGARETEAFF

J gene: TRBJ2-7
V gene: TRBV6-6
D gene: TRBD2
clone size: -
CDR3 DNA: TGTGCCAGCAGTCCCACGACTAGCGGGGGCTACGAGCAGTACTTC
CDR3 protein: CASSPTTSGGYEQYF

J gene: TRBJ2-3
V gene: TRBV5-1
D gene: TRBD1
clone size: -
CDR3 DNA: TGCGCCAGCAGCTCTCCGGTAGGACAGGGTCCAGATACGCAGTATTTT
CDR3 protein: CASSSPVGQGPDTQYF

J gene: TRBJ1-4
V gene: TRBV20-1
D gene: -
clone size: -
CDR3 DNA: TGCAGTGCTAATCCCCAGGAAAAACTGTTTTTT
CDR3 protein: CSANPQEKLFF

J gene: TRBJ2-7
V gene: TRBV12-5
D gene: TRBD2
clone size: -
CDR3 DNA: TGTGCTAGTGGTTTTCGGACTAGCGGGAGCTCCTACGAGCAGTACTTC
CDR3 protein: CASGFRTSGSSYEQYF

J gene: TRBJ2-6
V gene: TRBV7-9
D gene: TRBD1
clone size: -
CDR3 DNA: TGTGCCAGCAGCGATTCCGGGACAGCCTACTCTGGGGCCAACGTCCTGACTTTC
CDR3 protein: CASSDSGTAYSGANVLTF

J gene: TRBJ2-7
V gene: TRBV6-5
D gene: -
clone size: -
CDR3 DNA: TGTGCCAGCACCGACAGGACGCCCGGGAAGTGGGAGCAGTACTTC
CDR3 protein: CASTDRTPGKWEQYF

J gene: TRBJ2-7
V gene: TRBV27
D gene: TRBD2
clone size: once
CDR3 DNA: TGTGCCAGCAGTATAGCGGGGGGAATCTACGAGCAGTACTTC
CDR3 protein: CASSIAGGIYEQYF

J gene: TRBJ1-5
V gene: TRBV6-5
D gene: TRBD1
clone size: -
CDR3 DNA: TGTGCCAGCGGACCGGGACAGGCGGACAATCAGCCCCAGCATTTT
CDR3 protein: CASGPGQADNQPQHF

J gene: TRBJ1-1
V gene: TRBV5-4
D gene: TRBD1
clone size: -
CDR3 DNA: TGTGCCAGCAGCGGAGGGGGCGGATCCGCTTTCTTT
CDR3 protein: CASSGGGGSAFF

J gene: TRBJ1-2
V gene: TRBV30
D gene: TRBD1
clone size: -
CDR3 DNA: TGTGCCTGGAGTGCCAAAGGGGGCCCCAGGGATGGCTACACCTTC
CDR3 protein: CAWSAKGGPRDGYTF

J gene: TRBJ2-7
V gene: TRBV19
D gene: -
clone size: -
CDR3 DNA: TGTGCCACAAGTTTACAGGGTCGGGAGCAGTACTTC
CDR3 protein: CATSLQGREQYF

J gene: TRBJ2-1
V gene: TRBV7-2
D gene: -
clone size: -
CDR3 DNA: TGTGCCAGCAGCTTAGAGGCAAGGAATGAGCAGTTCTTC
CDR3 protein: CASSLEARNEQFF

J gene: TRBJ2-7
V gene: TRBV11-2
D gene: TRBD2
clone size: -
CDR3 DNA: TGTGCCAGCAGCTTATGGGAGGGAGCCCCCGAGCAGTACTTC
CDR3 protein: CASSLWEGAPEQYF

J gene: TRBJ2-1
V gene: TRBV9
D gene: -
clone size: -
CDR3 DNA: TGTGCCAGCAGCGTGCGAGGGGTCGATGAGCAGTTCTTC
CDR3 protein: CASSVRGVDEQFF

J gene: TRBJ2-1
V gene: TRBV18
D gene: TRBD2
clone size: few
CDR3 DNA: TGTGCCAGCTCACCACGCACCGGGGGGGCCAACTACAATGAGCAGTTCTTC
CDR3 protein: CASSPRTGGANYNEQFF

J gene: TRBJ2-7
V gene: TRBV2
D gene: -
clone size: -
CDR3 DNA: TGTGCCAGCACAGCAGAGACTGCCTTGGAGCAGTACTTC
CDR3 protein: CASTAETALEQYF

J gene: TRBJ2-3
V gene: TRBV5-4
D gene: TRBD2
clone size: -
CDR3 DNA: TGTGCCAGCAGCGGACTAGCGGGGGGCGCAGATACGCAGTATTTT
CDR3 protein: CASSGLAGGADTQYF

J gene: TRBJ1-1
V gene: TRBV11-3
D gene: TRBD1
clone size: -
CDR3 DNA: TGTGCCAGCAGCCAACAGGGGAGCACTGAAGCTTTCTTT
CDR3 protein: CASSQQGSTEAFF

J gene: TRBJ2-7
V gene: TRBV5-8
D gene: -
clone size: -
CDR3 DNA: TGTGCCAGCAGCCGCCGGACAGTCCCCGAGCAGTACTTC
CDR3 protein: CASSRRTVPEQYF

J gene: TRBJ1-2
V gene: TRBV6-1
D gene: -
clone size: -
CDR3 DNA: TGTGCCAGCAGTTACGCCGGTCGCTACACCTTC
CDR3 protein: CASSYAGRYTF

J gene: TRBJ1-5
V gene: TRBV5-6
D gene: -
clone size: -
CDR3 DNA: TGTGCCAGCAGCGACGGAGACTCATATCAGCCCCAGCATTTT
CDR3 protein: CASSDGDSYQPQHF